Each of the 5 T cell receptor beta chains below was sequenced from the same sample in a study of human T cells and chemical hapten exposure. TCRdb re-called the RACE reads with MiXCR, one entry per CDR3 protein. The repertoire holds approximately 43,000 distinct CDR3 sequences, with under 4.5% as singletons. Time point reported: patch test 1, 2 weeks after DPC sensitization. The sample's treatment: therapeutic diphenylcyclopropenone sensitization with weekly scalp DPC. It was unfractionated whole blood from which total RNA was extracted. The sequenced sample was whole blood, obtained in connection with sensitization to the hapten diphenylcyclopropenone (DPC). The receptors here all came from a man between 45 and 60 years old with alopecia areata. Some clones in this sample may be carry-over from other donors' samples.

The sample holds many counts of this clonotype. The chain recombines TRBV4-3 with TRBJ2-5; possible D gene TRBD2, 6 bases. Germline assignment: CDR1 LGHNA and CDR2 YSLEER. Trimming took off 1 base at V and 3 bases at J, with 15 bases between the two ends. CDR3 length equals 16 residues. CDR3: CASSQGGGLSEETQYF. The CDR3 DNA reads TGCGCCAGCAGCCAAGGGGGAGGATTATCAGAAGAGACCCAGTACTTC.

The chain combines TRBV13 with TRBJ2-1, with D perhaps assigned TRBD1 or TRBD2 (7 bases each). CDR3 length: 16 amino acids. V dropped 7 bases and J dropped 8 bases, with 24 bases sitting between them. Germline CDR1 PRHDT, CDR2 FYEKMQ (reference sequence). The CDR3 loop reads CASNTQGGGQGDEQFF. The CDR3 region has the DNA TGTGCCAGCAATACGCAAGGGGGGGGTCAGGGGGATGAGCAGTTCTTC.

This clonotype showed up just a few times. V gene TRBV20-1 combines with J gene TRBJ1-1; 8 bases map to TRBD1. The CDR3 extends over 15 amino acids. V lost 5 bases and J lost 7; bases outside the gene matches: 15. In germline, CDR1 is DFQATT, CDR2 SNEGSKA (reference sequence). In DNA form, the CDR3 reads TGCAGTGCTTCCCCCCCCCGGACAGGGTTGGATGAAGCTTTCTTT. Its protein is CSASPPRTGLDEAFF.

This clonotype was recorded at least ten times. The rearrangement links TRBV30 to TRBJ1-5; 10 bases match TRBD1. Trimming took 1 base from V and 7 from J; bases not matched to a gene: 4. This CDR3 region has 14 residues. Germline loops: CDR1 GTSNPN, CDR2 SVGIG (reference sequence). CDR3 sequence reads: CAWSGGQGGQPQHF. CDR3 DNA: TGTGCCTGGAGTGGCGGACAGGGGGGCCAGCCCCAGCATTTT.

This clonotype showed up many times. The chain has TRBV6-2 or TRBV6-3 and TRBJ2-1; weak D call: TRBD2 (6 bases). The CDR3 spans 14 residues. Trimming shortened V by 7 bases and J by 7 bases, and 17 bases separated the two germline ends. CDR1 MNHEY and CDR2 SVGEGT come from the germline V gene. CDR3 DNA: TGTGCCAGCACTCAGGAGGGCCCATGGAATGAGCAGTTCTTC. Protein sequence: CASTQEGPWNEQFF.